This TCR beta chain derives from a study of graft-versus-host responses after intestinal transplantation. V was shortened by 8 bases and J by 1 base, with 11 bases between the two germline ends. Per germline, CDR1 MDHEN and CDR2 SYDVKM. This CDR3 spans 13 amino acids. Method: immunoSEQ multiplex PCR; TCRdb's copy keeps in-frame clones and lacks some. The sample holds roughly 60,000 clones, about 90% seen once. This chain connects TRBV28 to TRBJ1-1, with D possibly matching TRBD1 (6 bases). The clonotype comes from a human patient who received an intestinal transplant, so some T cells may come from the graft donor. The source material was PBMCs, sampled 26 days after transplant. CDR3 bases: TGTGCCAGCTACAGACAGGAGAACACTGAAGCTTTCTTT. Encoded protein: CASYRQENTEAFF.